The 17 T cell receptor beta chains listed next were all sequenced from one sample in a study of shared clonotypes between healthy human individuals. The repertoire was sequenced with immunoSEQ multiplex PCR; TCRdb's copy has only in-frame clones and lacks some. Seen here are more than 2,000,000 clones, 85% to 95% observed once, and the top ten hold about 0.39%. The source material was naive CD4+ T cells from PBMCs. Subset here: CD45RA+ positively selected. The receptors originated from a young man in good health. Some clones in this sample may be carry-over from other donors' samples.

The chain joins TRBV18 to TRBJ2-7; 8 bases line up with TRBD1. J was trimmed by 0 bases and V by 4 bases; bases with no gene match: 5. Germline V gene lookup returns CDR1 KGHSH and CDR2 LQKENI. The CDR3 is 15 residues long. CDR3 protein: CASSQTGAVSYEQYF. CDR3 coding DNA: TGTGCCAGCTCACAGACAGGGGCCGTCTCCTACGAGCAGTACTTC.

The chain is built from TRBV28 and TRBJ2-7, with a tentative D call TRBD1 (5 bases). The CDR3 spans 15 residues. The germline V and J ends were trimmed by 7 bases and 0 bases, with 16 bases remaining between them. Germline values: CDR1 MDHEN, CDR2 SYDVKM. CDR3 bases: TGTGCCAGCACCATGGGGCGGCTTAGCTCCTACGAGCAGTACTTC. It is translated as CASTMGRLSSYEQYF.

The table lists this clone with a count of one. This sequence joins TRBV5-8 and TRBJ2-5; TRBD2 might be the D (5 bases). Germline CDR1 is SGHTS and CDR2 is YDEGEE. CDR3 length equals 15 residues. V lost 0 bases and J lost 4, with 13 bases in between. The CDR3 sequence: CASSLDIAGGETQYF. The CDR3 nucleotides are TGTGCCAGCAGCTTGGATATTGCCGGAGGAGAGACCCAGTACTTC. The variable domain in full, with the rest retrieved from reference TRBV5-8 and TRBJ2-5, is EAGVTQSPTHLIKTRGQQATLRCSPISGHTSVYWYQQALGLGLQFLLWYDEGEERNRGNFPPRFSGRQFPNYSSELNVNALELEDSALYLCASSLDIAGGETQYFGPGTRLLVL.

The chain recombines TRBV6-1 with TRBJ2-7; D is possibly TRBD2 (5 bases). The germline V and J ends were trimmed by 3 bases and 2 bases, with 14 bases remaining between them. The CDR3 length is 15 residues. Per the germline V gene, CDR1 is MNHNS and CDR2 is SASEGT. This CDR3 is CASSDWRVQTYEQYF. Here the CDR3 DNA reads TGTGCCAGCAGTGACTGGCGGGTCCAGACCTACGAGCAGTACTTC.

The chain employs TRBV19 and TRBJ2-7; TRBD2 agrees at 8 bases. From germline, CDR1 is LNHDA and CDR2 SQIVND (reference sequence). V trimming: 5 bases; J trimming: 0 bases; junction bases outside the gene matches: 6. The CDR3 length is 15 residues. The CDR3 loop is CASSSFSGASYEQYF. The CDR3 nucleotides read TGTGCCAGTAGTTCATTTAGCGGGGCCTCCTACGAGCAGTACTTC.

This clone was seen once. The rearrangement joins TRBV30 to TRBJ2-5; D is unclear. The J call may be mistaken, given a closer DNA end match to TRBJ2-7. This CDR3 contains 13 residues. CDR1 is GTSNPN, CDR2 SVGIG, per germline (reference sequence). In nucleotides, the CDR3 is TGTGCCTGGAGTGTCTACAGCACGGGCGAGCAGTACTTC. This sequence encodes CAWSVYSTGEQYF.

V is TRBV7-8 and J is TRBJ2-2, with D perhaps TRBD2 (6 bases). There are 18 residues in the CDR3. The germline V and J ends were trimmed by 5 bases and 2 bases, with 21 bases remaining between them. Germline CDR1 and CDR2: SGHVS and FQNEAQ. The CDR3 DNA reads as TGTGCCAGCAGCCTGGTTTCATTTTCGGGGGTCAACACCGGGGAGCTGTTTTTT. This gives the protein CASSLVSFSGVNTGELFF.

The CDR3 DNA follows: TGTGCCAGCAGTTTCCCCCTAGCGGGAGGTAGGAATGAGCAGTTCTTC. Translation gives CASSFPLAGGRNEQFF. J is TRBJ2-1 and V is TRBV28; 11 bases line up with TRBD2. Germline V gene lookup returns CDR1 MDHEN and CDR2 SYDVKM. The CDR3 extends over 16 amino acids. V gave up 3 bases and J gave up 7 bases; unmatched junction bases: 8.

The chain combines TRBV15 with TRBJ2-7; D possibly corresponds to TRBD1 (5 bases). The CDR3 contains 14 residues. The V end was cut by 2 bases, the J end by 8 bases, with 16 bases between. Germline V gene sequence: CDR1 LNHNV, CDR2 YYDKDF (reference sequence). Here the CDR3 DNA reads TGTGCCACCAGCAGATCAAACCAGGGTACAAAGCAGTACTTC. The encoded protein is CATSRSNQGTKQYF.

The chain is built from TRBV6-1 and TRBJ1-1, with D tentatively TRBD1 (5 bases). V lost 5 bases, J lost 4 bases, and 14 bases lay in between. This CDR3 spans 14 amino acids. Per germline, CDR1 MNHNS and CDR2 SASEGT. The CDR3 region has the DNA TGTGCCAGCAGTAGAAGAGACCAGGGCACTGAAGCTTTCTTT. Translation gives CASSRRDQGTEAFF.

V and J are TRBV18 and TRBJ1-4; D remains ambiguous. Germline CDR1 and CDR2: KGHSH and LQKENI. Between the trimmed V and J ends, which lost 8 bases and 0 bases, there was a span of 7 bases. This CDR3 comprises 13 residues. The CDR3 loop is CASRQTTNEKLFF. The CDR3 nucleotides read TGTGCCAGCCGGCAGACAACTAATGAAAAACTGTTTTTT.

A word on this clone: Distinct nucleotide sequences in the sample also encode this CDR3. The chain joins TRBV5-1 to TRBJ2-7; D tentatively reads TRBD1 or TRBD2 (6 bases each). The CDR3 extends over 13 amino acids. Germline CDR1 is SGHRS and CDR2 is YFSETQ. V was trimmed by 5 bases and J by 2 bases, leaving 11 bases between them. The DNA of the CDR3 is TGCGCCAGCAGACTGGGGGGCACCTACGAGCAGTACTTC. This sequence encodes CASRLGGTYEQYF.

CDR3 sequence reads: CASSFRRASDEQYF. In DNA, the CDR3 is TGTGCCAGCAGCTTTCGGCGCGCTAGCGACGAGCAGTACTTC. The genes are TRBV7-2 and TRBJ2-7; weak D call: TRBD2 (6 bases). The CDR3 has 14 residues. V was shortened by 3 bases and J by 5 bases, with 14 bases between the two germline ends. Germline CDR1 is SGHTA and CDR2 is FQGNSA.

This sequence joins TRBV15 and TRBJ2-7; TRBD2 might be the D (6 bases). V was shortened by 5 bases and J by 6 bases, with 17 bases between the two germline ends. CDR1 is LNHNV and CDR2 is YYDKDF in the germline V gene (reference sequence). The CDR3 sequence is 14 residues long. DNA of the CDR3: TGTGCCACCAGCCGGGGGAGCTCGGATCTCGAGCAGTACTTC. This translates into CATSRGSSDLEQYF.

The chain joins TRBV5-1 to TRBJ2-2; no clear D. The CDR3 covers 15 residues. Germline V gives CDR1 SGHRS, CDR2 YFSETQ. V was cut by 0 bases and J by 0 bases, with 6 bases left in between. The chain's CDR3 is CASSLGNTNTGELFF. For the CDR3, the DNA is TGCGCCAGCAGCTTGGGAAATACGAACACCGGGGAGCTGTTTTTT.

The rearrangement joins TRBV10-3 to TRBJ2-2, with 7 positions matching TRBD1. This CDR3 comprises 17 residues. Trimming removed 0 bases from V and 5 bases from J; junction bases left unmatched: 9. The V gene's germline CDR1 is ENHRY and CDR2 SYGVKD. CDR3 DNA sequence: TGTGCCATCAGTGAGTCAGAGGGGGCTGGATGGACCGGGGAGCTGTTTTTT. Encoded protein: CAISESEGAGWTGELFF.

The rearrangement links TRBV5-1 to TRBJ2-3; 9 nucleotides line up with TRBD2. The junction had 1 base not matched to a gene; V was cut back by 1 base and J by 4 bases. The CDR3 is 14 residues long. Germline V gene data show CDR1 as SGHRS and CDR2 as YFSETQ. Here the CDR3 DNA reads TGCGCCAGCAGCTTGATAGCGGGAGCAGATACGCAGTATTTT. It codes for CASSLIAGADTQYF.